This T cell receptor (beta chain) stems from a study of post-analysis software for immune sequencing data. Whole-study context: Included courses were relapsing-remitting and secondary progressive multiple sclerosis; progressive-relapsing multiple sclerosis was also included. Study-wide findings and caveats: F measure showed strong co-clustering of same-batch samples. When patients were compared with controls, a handful of TRBV segments were more frequent, TRBV5-6, TRBV5-1 and TRBV20-1 among them.

Germline V CDR1 and CDR2: MNHEY, SVGAGI. V lost 6 bases and J lost 9; bases outside the gene matches: 9. CDR3 length equals 14 residues. Unique molecular identifiers featured in each of the TCR beta cDNA libraries. The yield from around 1 to 10 million T cells was roughly 500,000 cDNA molecules in total. In TCRdb, the PCR reads were re-called with MiXCR into one record per CDR3 protein. Of about 770,000 distinct CDR3 sequences listed, about 45% are singletons. There are a few counts of this clonotype. Its specificity is unknown. The clonotype originates from a girl under 18 with multiple sclerosis. The V and J genes are TRBV6-5 and TRBJ2-1; TRBD2 agrees at 9 bases. Sequencing was done on a sample of blood. The CDR3 spells CASSTLAGSGEQFF. The CDR3 DNA follows: TGTGCCAGCAGCACCCTAGCGGGATCGGGTGAGCAGTTCTTC.